Shown below are 30 T cell receptor beta chains from a single sample sequenced in a study of T cell changes during pregnancy in multiple sclerosis. This table comes from immunoSEQ multiplex PCR, and its TCRdb copy is limited to in-frame clones, with some not included. There are about 31,000 clones in the sample; 85% to 95% occur only once, and around 0.4% lies in the top ten. Sequences were derived from CD4+ T cells from peripheral blood mononuclear cells, sampled in the second trimester of pregnancy. The receptors shown here come from a female donor with multiple sclerosis, enrolled in a pregnancy study.

The V gene is TRBV7-2, the J gene TRBJ1-5, with 10 bases lining up with TRBD1. Losses at the gene ends were 5 bases for V and 8 bases for J; bases not matched to a gene: 9. This CDR3 is built from 15 residues. Germline CDR1 is SGHTA and CDR2 is FQGNSA. The CDR3 DNA sequence: TGTGCCAGCAGCCCACAGGACAGGGGGATGGAGCCCCAGCATTTT. Its translation is CASSPQDRGMEPQHF.

The rearrangement uses TRBV7-2 and TRBJ2-2; the D is unclear. This CDR3 comprises 14 residues. V was clipped by 5 bases and J by 5 bases, with 12 bases between them. Germline-derived CDR1 and CDR2 are SGHTA and FQGNSA. This chain's CDR3 is CASSLPPGTGELFF. CDR3 sequence (DNA): TGTGCCAGCAGCCTACCTCCTGGTACCGGGGAGCTGTTTTTT.

The chain is built from TRBV7-9 and TRBJ2-5, with TRBD1 matching over 7 bases. V was pared by 5 bases and J by 11 bases, with 17 bases of the junction left unmatched. The CDR3 has 15 amino acids. The germline V gene encodes CDR1 SEHNR and CDR2 FQNEAQ (reference sequence). The CDR3 DNA reads as TGTGCCAGCAGCGTCTCCGGGACAGTAGACGTCGCTCAGTACTTC. Protein sequence: CASSVSGTVDVAQYF.

The chain recombines TRBV6-5 with TRBJ2-7, with TRBD2 identical over 8 bases. Losses at the gene ends were 4 bases for V and 7 bases for J; bases not matched to a gene: 15. This CDR3 region has 16 residues. The germline CDR1 and CDR2 sequences are MNHEY and SVGAGI. This CDR3 is CASSSLAGRALGEQYF. DNA for the CDR3: TGTGCCAGCAGTTCCCTCGCCGGGAGGGCCTTGGGGGAGCAGTACTTC.

The chain combines TRBV28 with TRBJ1-3; D is unclear. Germline V gene sequence: CDR1 MDHEN, CDR2 SYDVKM. The CDR3 has 13 amino acids. V dropped 5 bases and J dropped 5 bases, with 10 bases sitting between them. Here the CDR3 DNA reads TGTGCCAGCAGTCCCTCAGATCGAAACACCATATATTTT. It is translated as CASSPSDRNTIYF. The full variable domain, with the rest looked up from reference TRBV28 and TRBJ1-3, is DVKVTQSSRYLVKRTGEKVFLECVQDMDHENMFWYRQDPGLGLRLIYFSYDVKMKEKGDIPEGYSVSREKKERFSLILESASTNQTSMYLCASSPSDRNTIYFGEGSWLTVV.

The chain recombines TRBV7-9 with TRBJ1-4, with D perhaps matching TRBD1 (6 bases). CDR1 is SEHNR, CDR2 FQNEAQ, per germline (reference sequence). Trimming removed 5 bases from V and 8 bases from J, with 21 bases in between. CDR3 length equals 16 residues. The CDR3: CASSPYGAGVKEKLFF. CDR3 DNA sequence: TGTGCCAGCAGCCCCTATGGGGCAGGGGTCAAAGAAAAACTGTTTTTT.

The chain uses TRBV14 and TRBJ1-2; 8 nucleotides agree with TRBD1. Germline lookup yields CDR1 SGHDN and CDR2 FVKESK. Unmatched junction bases numbered 5, after V lost 1 base and J lost 1 base. The CDR3 sequence is 16 residues long. DNA for the CDR3: TGTGCCAGCAGCCAAGGACTTGGACAGGGTAACTATGGCTACACCTTC. Protein sequence: CASSQGLGQGNYGYTF. Full variable domain (outside the CDR3, taken from reference TRBV14 and TRBJ1-2): EAGVTQFPSHSVIEKGQTVTLRCDPISGHDNLYWYRRVMGKEIKFLLHFVKESKQDESGMPNNRFLAERTGGTYSTLKVQPAELEDSGVYFCASSQGLGQGNYGYTFGSGTRLTVV.

J is TRBJ1-1 and V is TRBV7-8; unclear D gene. In germline, CDR1 is SGHVS, CDR2 FQNEAQ. Deletions cut 2 bases from V and 1 base from J, with 11 bases between. The CDR3 totals 15 residues. The CDR3 DNA is TGTGCCAGCAGCTTACGTCGAACAGAGAACACTGAAGCTTTCTTT. As protein: CASSLRRTENTEAFF.

The rearrangement joins TRBV27 to TRBJ2-3; perhaps TRBD2 as D (6 bases). The CDR3 consists of 15 residues. V was cut by 6 bases and J by 2 bases, with 15 bases left in between. The germline gives CDR1 MNHEY, CDR2 SMNVEV (reference sequence). CDR3 loop: CASRSVAAPTDTQYF. DNA of the CDR3: TGTGCCAGCAGATCGGTAGCGGCTCCCACAGATACGCAGTATTTT.

The V and J genes are TRBV19 and TRBJ1-5; D is unclear. The V gene lost 3 bases and the J gene lost 4 bases, with 7 bases spanning the gap. This CDR3 is built from 13 residues. Germline V gene lookup returns CDR1 LNHDA and CDR2 SQIVND (reference sequence). CDR3 bases: TGTGCCAGTAGTATCCAGAAAAATCAGCCCCAGCATTTT. Its protein is CASSIQKNQPQHF.

CDR3 nucleotide sequence: TGTGCCAGCAGCTTCGGACAGGGGGGCTATGGCTACACCTTC. This encodes CASSFGQGGYGYTF. The chain carries TRBV7-6 and TRBJ1-2, with 10 positions matching TRBD1. The CDR3 totals 14 residues. Germline CDR1 reads SGHVS; CDR2 reads FNYEAQ. V shed 3 bases and J 4 bases; nucleotides not matched to a gene: 2.

The chain employs TRBV19 and TRBJ1-5; D is uncertain. The V and J ends lost 6 bases and 1 base respectively, with 7 bases between them. The germline gives CDR1 LNHDA, CDR2 SQIVND (reference sequence). There are 13 residues in the CDR3. CDR3 in amino acids: CASRQMSNQPQHF. The DNA for the CDR3 is TGTGCCAGTAGACAGATGAGCAATCAGCCCCAGCATTTT.

This clone qualifies as medium-sized. This chain links TRBV29-1 with TRBJ1-4; no reliable D call. Trimming cost V 7 bases and J 8 bases, with 11 bases left between them. The CDR3 length is 11 residues. In germline, CDR1 is SQVTM, CDR2 ANQGSEA. The CDR3 protein is CSGGEKEKLFF. The CDR3 DNA reads TGCAGCGGCGGCGAGAAGGAAAAACTGTTTTTT. The full variable domain, in which reference TRBV29-1 and TRBJ1-4 provide the parts outside the CDR3, is SAVISQKPSRDICQRGTSLTIQCQVDSQVTMMFWYRQQPGQSLTLIATANQGSEATYESGFVIDKFPISRPNLTFSTLTVSNMSPEDSSIYLCSGGEKEKLFFGSGTQLSVL.

The chain joins TRBV7-2 to TRBJ2-6, with D tentatively TRBD2 (5 bases). The CDR3 consists of 15 residues. V was clipped by 6 bases and J by 0 bases, with 9 bases between them. CDR1 and CDR2 (germline): SGHTA, FQGNSA. This chain's CDR3 is CASRVARSGANVLTF. The CDR3 DNA sequence: TGTGCCAGCAGAGTAGCGCGCTCTGGGGCCAACGTCCTGACTTTC.

The rearrangement links TRBV19 to TRBJ1-5; D is ambiguous. The CDR3 spans 14 residues. The V end lost 3 bases, the J end lost 7 bases, and 13 bases lay between the germline ends. Germline V gene sequence: CDR1 LNHDA, CDR2 SQIVND (reference sequence). CDR3 DNA sequence: TGTGCCAGTAGTATCCCCCAGATCAGGCAGCCCCAGCATTTT. It specifies CASSIPQIRQPQHF.

The V gene is TRBV5-1, the J gene TRBJ1-2; no clear D gene. V shed 7 bases and J shed 8 bases, with 9 bases lying between them. The germline V gene has CDR1 SGHRS and CDR2 YFSETQ. The CDR3 sequence is 10 residues long. For the CDR3, the DNA is TGCGCCAGCGGAGGGAACGGCTACACCTTC. It codes for CASGGNGYTF. The full variable domain, completed using reference TRBV5-1 and TRBJ1-2, is KAGVTQTPRYLIKTRGQQVTLSCSPISGHRSVSWYQQTPGQGLQFLFEYFSETQRNKGNFPGRFSGRQFSNSRSEMNVSTLELGDSALYLCASGGNGYTFGSGTRLTVV.

The chain couples TRBV18 to TRBJ2-1, with TRBD2 identical over 9 bases. The germline gives CDR1 KGHSH, CDR2 LQKENI. This CDR3 comprises 16 residues. The junction had 4 bases not matched to a gene; V was cut back by 0 bases and J by 4 bases. The CDR3 coding sequence is TGTGCCAGCTCACCACCGGGACTAGCCTCGTACAATGAGCAGTTCTTC. It yields the protein CASSPPGLASYNEQFF.

The chain combines TRBV7-2 with TRBJ1-5; TRBD1 might be the D (6 bases). This CDR3 comprises 14 residues. CDR1 is SGHTA, CDR2 FQGNSA, per germline. V was cut by 3 bases and J by 4 bases, with 10 bases left in between. The CDR3 bases are TGTGCCAGCAGCTTTAGACAGGATAATCAGCCCCAGCATTTT. Its protein is CASSFRQDNQPQHF.

The gene calls are TRBV6-1 and TRBJ2-7; TRBD1 matches at 12 bases. CDR1 is MNHNS, CDR2 SASEGT, per germline. The CDR3 contains 16 residues. The V and J ends lost 2 bases and 4 bases, in that order; junction bases with no gene match: 6. DNA of the CDR3: TGTGCCAGCAGTGAACCGGGACAGGGGGCTGGATACGAGCAGTACTTC. It is translated as CASSEPGQGAGYEQYF.

This clone occurred once. This CDR3 reads CATLVAGGLPNNEQFF. In nucleotides, the CDR3 is TGTGCCACCCTTGTAGCGGGAGGGTTGCCGAACAATGAGCAGTTCTTC. V and J are TRBV15 and TRBJ2-1; the match to TRBD2 covers 11 bases. Germline CDR1 LNHNV, CDR2 YYDKDF (reference sequence). CDR3 length: 16 amino acids. V gave up 8 bases and J gave up 5 bases; unmatched junction bases: 11.

This chain joins TRBV2 and TRBJ1-4; the match to TRBD1 covers 11 bases. Germline CDR1 SNHLY, CDR2 FYNNEI. The J segment lost 8 bases and the V segment lost 5 bases, leaving 7 bases of the junction unmatched. The CDR3 totals 15 residues. The chain's CDR3 is CASSRTGGFGEKLFF. The CDR3 nucleotides read TGTGCCAGCAGTCGGACAGGGGGCTTTGGGGAAAAACTGTTTTTT.

V usage is TRBV18 and J usage is TRBJ2-3, with 9 positions matching TRBD1. There are 15 residues in the CDR3. Trimming cost V 1 base and J 4 bases; bases outside gene matches: 3. Looked up from germline, CDR1 is KGHSH and CDR2 is LQKENI. Here the CDR3 DNA reads TGTGCCAGCTCACCACGGACAGGGGTTGCAGATACGCAGTATTTT. Translating it yields CASSPRTGVADTQYF.

V is TRBV6-1 and J is TRBJ1-2; D might be TRBD1 (6 bases). CDR1 and CDR2 (germline): MNHNS, SASEGT. This CDR3 has 16 amino acids. Trimming shortened V by 0 bases and J by 7 bases, and 18 bases separated the two germline ends. CDR3 DNA sequence: TGTGCCAGCAGTGAAGCGGGTCGGGGGGGCCGAGGTGGCTACACCTTC. Encoded protein: CASSEAGRGGRGGYTF.

The gene calls are TRBV5-4 and TRBJ2-5; D call uncertain. The germline V and J ends were trimmed by 4 bases and 4 bases, with 11 bases remaining between them. The germline V gene has CDR1 SGHNT and CDR2 YYREEE (reference sequence). The CDR3 length is 13 residues. The CDR3 nucleotides read TGTGCCAGCAGCCTTGACATCCGAGAGACCCAGTACTTC. Amino acids: CASSLDIRETQYF.

The chain links TRBV7-2 to TRBJ2-5; unclear D gene. V gave up 1 base and J gave up 4 bases, with 19 bases separating them. Germline lookup yields CDR1 SGHTA and CDR2 FQGNSA. The CDR3 loop spans 17 amino acids. The CDR3 spells CASSLGLDIAFPETQYF. The CDR3 nucleotides are TGTGCCAGCAGCTTAGGCCTCGATATAGCCTTCCCAGAGACCCAGTACTTC.

V and J are TRBV18 and TRBJ1-2; 10 bases align to TRBD1. Germline V gene data show CDR1 as KGHSH and CDR2 as LQKENI. CDR3 size: 13 residues. The V and J ends lost 3 bases and 5 bases, in that order; junction bases with no gene match: 0. CDR3 DNA sequence: TGTGCCAGCTCACCGGACAGGGGGTATGGCTACACCTTC. This sequence encodes CASSPDRGYGYTF.

This clone was seen only once. The CDR3 bases are TGTGCCAGCAGAGCCGCGGCGTTTTACAATGAGCAGTTCTTC. Encoded protein: CASRAAAFYNEQFF. The chain combines TRBV28 with TRBJ2-1; D gene uncertain. Germline V CDR1 and CDR2: MDHEN, SYDVKM. Trimming stripped 6 bases from V and 4 bases from J, with 13 bases between. The CDR3 is 14 residues long.

This chain links TRBV6-1 with TRBJ1-2; D possibly corresponds to TRBD1 (6 bases). Deletions cut 4 bases from V and 8 bases from J, with 17 bases between. The CDR3 extends over 14 amino acids. The V gene's germline CDR1 is MNHNS and CDR2 SASEGT. In DNA, the CDR3 is TGTGCCAGCAGTGTCTTGACAGGAGGCGGGGGCTACACCTTC. This encodes CASSVLTGGGGYTF.

The chain joins TRBV27 to TRBJ2-3; TRBD2 aligns across 7 bases. The ends lost 4 bases at V and 3 bases at J; junction bases unmatched: 13. CDR1 and CDR2 (germline): MNHEY, SMNVEV (reference sequence). CDR3 length equals 17 residues. Here the CDR3 reads CASSSRTGSSGTDTQYF. The CDR3 DNA is TGTGCCAGCAGTTCGAGAACGGGGTCTAGCGGTACAGATACGCAGTATTTT.

This chain links TRBV5-1 with TRBJ2-1; D not resolved. Germline V lookup: CDR1 SGHRS, CDR2 YFSETQ. The CDR3 has 13 amino acids. The V and J ends lost 0 bases and 4 bases respectively, with 5 bases between them. The CDR3 reads CASSLDRYNEQFF. CDR3 nucleotide sequence: TGCGCCAGCAGCTTGGACAGATACAATGAGCAGTTCTTC. The whole variable domain, remainder taken from reference TRBV5-1 and TRBJ2-1, is KAGVTQTPRYLIKTRGQQVTLSCSPISGHRSVSWYQQTPGQGLQFLFEYFSETQRNKGNFPGRFSGRQFSNSRSEMNVSTLELGDSALYLCASSLDRYNEQFFGPGTRLTVL.